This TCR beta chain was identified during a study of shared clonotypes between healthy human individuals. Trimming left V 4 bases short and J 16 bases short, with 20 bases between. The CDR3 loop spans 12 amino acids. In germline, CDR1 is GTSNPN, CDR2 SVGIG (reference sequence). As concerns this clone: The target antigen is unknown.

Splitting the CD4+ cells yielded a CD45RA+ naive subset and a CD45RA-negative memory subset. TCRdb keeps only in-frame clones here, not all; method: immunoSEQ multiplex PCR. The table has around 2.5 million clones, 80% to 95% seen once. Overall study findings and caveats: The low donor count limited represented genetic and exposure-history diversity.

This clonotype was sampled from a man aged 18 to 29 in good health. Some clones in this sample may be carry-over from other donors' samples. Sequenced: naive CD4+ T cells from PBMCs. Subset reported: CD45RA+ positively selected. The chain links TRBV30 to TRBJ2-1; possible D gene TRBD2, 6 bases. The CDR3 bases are TGTGCCTGGACCCAACGGGGGACCTTCTCATTCTTC. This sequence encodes CAWTQRGTFSFF.